Sequencing of this T cell receptor beta chain was carried out in a study of CD8 T cells in Susac syndrome. Study-level findings and limits: The authors acknowledged that the study's TCR sequencing and HLA analysis involved relatively few individuals.

The T cells that were sequenced for TCR beta were CD8+ and CD4+ cells from blood. Patients with stable or active relapsing-remitting disease, all of them treatment-naive, made up the multiple sclerosis controls. About this clonotype itself: Its target is unknown.

The RNA, about 0.45 to 1 ug, was put through reverse transcription using random hexamers. The method of amplification for TCR beta CDR3 was immunoSEQ multiplex PCR, covering 54 Vbeta and 13 Jbeta. MiXCR, run by TCRdb on the immunoSEQ multiplex PCR reads, gives a single entry per CDR3 protein. The sample lists under 250,000 distinct CDR3 sequences; around 93% were seen once. The source of this sequence is a human donor with multiple sclerosis. Sequenced material: CD4+ T cells from PBMCs.

CDR3 nucleotide sequence: TGCAGTGCCAGCAGACCTCGGATGGGTTCACCCCTCCACTTT. It codes for CSASRPRMGSPLHF. The chain couples TRBV20-1 to TRBJ1-6; D is undetermined. Germline V gene sequence: CDR1 DFQATT, CDR2 SNEGSKA (reference sequence). Between the trimmed V and J ends, which lost 6 bases and 9 bases, there was a span of 18 bases. The CDR3 sequence is 14 residues long.